The clone carrying this T cell receptor beta chain was seen once. The junction departs from germline at one end; a sequencing error may be responsible. The CDR3 is made up of 13 amino acids. Looked up from germline, CDR1 is SQVTM and CDR2 is ANQGSEA. A second roughly 6 to 11 cycle PCR used barcoded and J-beta primers. Each cDNA molecule carried a tag from a template-switch adaptor that contained 12 random nucleotides. MiXCR, applied by TCRdb to the 5' RACE reads, yields one record per CDR3 protein. The table records hundreds of thousands of distinct CDR3 sequences, 58% of them present only once. The data originate from a study of blood T cells in healthy people across ages. Study overall: Roughly one uniquely barcoded beta molecule per two T cells was captured.

Sequencing used blood. This clonotype was sampled from a man aged 60-69 years in good health. The chain couples TRBV29-1 to TRBJ2-5, with 8 bases lining up with TRBD1. For the CDR3, the DNA is TGCAGCGTTGCTTGGACAGGGCGCGAGACCCATTACTTC. Encoded protein: CSVAWTGRETHYF.